The 19 T cell receptor beta chains presented below share a single source sample, sequenced in a study of identical twins. One entry per CDR3 protein, called by TCRdb with MiXCR from the 5' RACE reads. Found here are about 220,000 distinct CDR3 sequences, 6.5% of them singletons; the top ten hold roughly 15%. The data were also submitted as part of a second study, on T cells expressing NK-cell markers.

The sequencing input was CD8+ T cells sorted from blood. The receptors derive from a woman aged 18-30 years in good health.

This clonotype came up many times. The chain is built from TRBV5-1 and TRBJ2-2; no clear D. Trimming left V 4 bases short and J 3 bases short, with 7 bases between. The CDR3 contains 13 residues. Looked up from germline, CDR1 is SGHRS and CDR2 is YFSETQ. CDR3 DNA: TGCGCCAGCAGCCACTTGGACACCGGGGAGCTGTTTTTT. Encoded protein: CASSHLDTGELFF.

This clonotype has a handful of counts. V usage is TRBV7-8 and J usage is TRBJ2-2; TRBD1 might be the D (5 bases). The CDR3 has 17 amino acids. CDR1 SGHVS and CDR2 FQNEAQ come from the germline V gene. The germline V and J ends were trimmed by 0 bases and 4 bases, with 15 bases remaining between them. The CDR3 DNA reads TGTGCCAGCAGCTTAGCCGACCCCAGGGCCCTCACCGGGGAGCTGTTTTTT. It codes for CASSLADPRALTGELFF.

The J gene is TRBJ2-7, the V gene TRBV7-9; no clear D gene. The CDR3 is made up of 14 amino acids. The germline V gene encodes CDR1 SEHNR and CDR2 FQNEAQ (reference sequence). Trimming removed 0 bases at V and 5 bases at J, with 11 bases between. CDR3 sequence (DNA): TGTGCCAGCAGCTTAGCCGGAAACCAGCACGAGCAGTACTTC. Translated, it gives CASSLAGNQHEQYF.

This clonotype has only a few counts. This chain joins TRBV3-1 and TRBJ1-4; TRBD1 is a possible D gene (5 bases). CDR1 is LGHDT, CDR2 YNNKEL, per germline (reference sequence). V lost 6 bases, J lost 8 bases, and 16 bases lay in between. The CDR3 has 14 residues. The CDR3 coding sequence is TGTGCCAGCAGTCAGGGAGGTGGTGGGGAAAAACTGTTTTTT. As protein: CASSQGGGGEKLFF. The full variable domain, with the rest looked up from reference TRBV3-1 and TRBJ1-4, is DTAVSQTPKYLVTQMGNDKSIKCEQNLGHDTMYWYKQDSKKFLKIMFSYNNKELIINETVPNRFSPKSPDKAHLNLHINSLELGDSAVYFCASSQGGGGEKLFFGSGTQLSVL.

The rearrangement links TRBV6-1 to TRBJ2-5; 8 bases agree with TRBD2. In germline, CDR1 is MNHNS, CDR2 SASEGT. Trimming took 5 bases from V and 5 from J; bases not matched to a gene: 10. CDR3 length: 15 residues. The CDR3 nucleotides are TGTGCCAGCAGTCCCACGGGAGGGTCTAGGGAGACCCAGTACTTC. It translates to CASSPTGGSRETQYF.

This clonotype was counted a few times. The J gene is TRBJ2-1, the V gene TRBV30, with D perhaps assigned TRBD1 or TRBD2 (5 bases each). CDR1 GTSNPN and CDR2 SVGIG come from the germline V gene (reference sequence). V was clipped by 3 bases and J by 8 bases, with 23 bases between them. The CDR3 extends over 16 amino acids. The CDR3 nucleotides are TGTGCCTGGAGGGGATTTGAGGGACGCCCGGGCGATGAGCAGTTCTTC. Translation: CAWRGFEGRPGDEQFF. The whole variable domain, filled in from reference TRBV30 and TRBJ2-1, reads SQTIHQWPATLVQPVGSPLSLECTVEGTSNPNLYWYRQAAGRGLQLLFYSVGIGQISSEVPQNLSASRPQDRQFILSSKKLLLSDSGFYLCAWRGFEGRPGDEQFFGPGTRLTVL.

This clonotype came up a few times. This chain connects TRBV20-1 to TRBJ2-1, with D possibly TRBD2 on 6 matching bases. Trimming pared 1 base from V and 8 bases from J, leaving 12 bases between. This CDR3 spans 13 amino acids. Germline-derived CDR1 and CDR2 are DFQATT and SNEGSKA (reference sequence). CDR3 sequence reads: CSARATSTYEQFF. The CDR3 nucleotides are TGCAGTGCTAGAGCGACTAGTACGTATGAGCAGTTCTTC.

As for this clonotype: This may come from a read error, since a much larger clone is one base off. This CDR3 reads CASSLILAGGSSEQFF. The DNA of the CDR3 is TGTGCCAGCAGTTTAATACTAGCGGGAGGATCAAGTGAGCAGTTCTTC. The chain has TRBV12-3 or TRBV12-4 and TRBJ2-1; 12 nucleotides align to TRBD2. This CDR3 spans 16 amino acids. V dropped 2 bases and J dropped 9; count of bases not matched to a gene: 8.

This chain connects TRBV30 to TRBJ2-1; D uncertain. CDR3 length: 15 amino acids. CDR1 is GTSNPN and CDR2 is SVGIG in the germline V gene (reference sequence). The V end lost 4 bases, the J end lost 4 bases, and 17 bases lay between the germline ends. The CDR3 bases are TGTGCCTGGATCTTTTATCGGAATGATTACAATGAGCAGTTCTTC. Translation gives CAWIFYRNDYNEQFF. Together with reference TRBV30 and TRBJ2-1, the CDR3 gives the full variable domain: SQTIHQWPATLVQPVGSPLSLECTVEGTSNPNLYWYRQAAGRGLQLLFYSVGIGQISSEVPQNLSASRPQDRQFILSSKKLLLSDSGFYLCAWIFYRNDYNEQFFGPGTRLTVL.

J is TRBJ2-7 and V is TRBV11-3; no clear D. The CDR3 runs 12 residues. CDR1 SGHNT and CDR2 YENEEA come from the germline V gene. Trimming stripped 3 bases from V and 3 bases from J, with 6 bases between. CDR3 sequence: CASSFIRYEQYF. CDR3 DNA: TGTGCCAGCAGCTTTATACGCTACGAGCAGTACTTC.

Regarding this clonotype: A far bigger clonotype differs at one base, so this is likely a read error. The CDR3 DNA follows: TGTGCCAGCAGTTTTGGTCCCAGCTACGAGCAGCACTTC. This sequence encodes CASSFGPSYEQHF. The genes are TRBV27 and TRBJ2-7; D ambiguous. From germline, CDR1 is MNHEY and CDR2 SMNVEV (reference sequence). This CDR3 spans 13 amino acids.

This clonotype was seen only a few times. The gene calls are TRBV12-3 or TRBV12-4 and TRBJ1-2; D is ambiguous. The V end lost 3 bases, the J end lost 6 bases, and 11 bases lay between the germline ends. The CDR3 length is 13 residues. CDR3 amino acids: CASSFSRFDGYTF. The CDR3 DNA follows: TGTGCCAGCAGTTTCTCGAGATTCGATGGCTACACCTTC.

The chain has TRBV21-1 and TRBJ2-2. TRBV21-1 is deemed a pseudogene. The CDR3 is 13 amino acids. The CDR3: CASSKAGVGELFF. CDR3 sequence (DNA): TGTGCCAGCAGCAAGGCGGGAGTCGGGGAGCTGTTTTTT.

The rearrangement links TRBV6-2 or TRBV6-3 to TRBJ2-1; 7 positions agree with TRBD2. Germline V gene sequence: CDR1 MNHEY, CDR2 SVGEGT. The CDR3 is 15 amino acids. With V trimmed by 7 bases and J by 2 bases, 8 bases remained unmatched. The CDR3 reads CASTQGLAAYNEQFF. DNA of the CDR3: TGTGCCAGCACTCAAGGCCTAGCGGCCTACAATGAGCAGTTCTTC.

The chain carries TRBV7-8 and TRBJ2-7; D not certain. The germline CDR1 and CDR2 sequences are SGHVS and FQNEAQ. CDR3 length: 13 amino acids. Trimming pared 3 bases from V and 4 bases from J, leaving 10 bases between. Here the CDR3 DNA reads TGTGCCAGCAGCTTTGCGATGGTGTACGAGCAGTACTTC. Its translation: CASSFAMVYEQYF.

This clonotype came up many times. The rearrangement joins TRBV27 to TRBJ2-7; 8 bases line up with TRBD1. This CDR3 comprises 13 residues. The V gene's germline CDR1 is MNHEY and CDR2 SMNVEV (reference sequence). After removal of 6 bases from V and 3 bases from J, the junction contained 4 bases not matched to a gene. CDR3 nucleotides: TGTGCCAGCAGCGAGGGACAGGTCTACGAGCAGTACTTC. Protein: CASSEGQVYEQYF.

The chain employs TRBV13 and TRBJ2-2; a weak D match, TRBD2 (6 bases). Trimming pared 4 bases from V and 1 base from J, leaving 19 bases between. From germline, CDR1 is PRHDT and CDR2 FYEKMQ (reference sequence). This CDR3 region has 18 residues. For the CDR3, the DNA is TGTGCCAGCAGCTCCTTGAGTGGACTACTGAAGAACACCGGGGAGCTGTTTTTT. Encoded protein: CASSSLSGLLKNTGELFF.

The chain uses TRBV6-2 or TRBV6-3 and TRBJ2-1; 10 bases map to TRBD2. This CDR3 is built from 14 residues. Germline-derived CDR1 and CDR2 are MNHEY and SVGEGT. With V trimmed by 2 bases and J by 5 bases, 0 bases remained unmatched. DNA for the CDR3: TGTGCCAGCAGTTACCTAGCGGGAGACAATGAGCAGTTCTTC. It yields the protein CASSYLAGDNEQFF.

This clonotype was picked up a small number of times. V and J are TRBV6-1 and TRBJ1-4; D unresolved. The length of the CDR3 is 13 residues. CDR1 is MNHNS and CDR2 is SASEGT in the germline V gene. V was clipped by 10 bases and J by 6 bases, with 15 bases between them. CDR3 DNA: TGTGCCACCCTACTGGAACATCATGAAAAACTGTTTTTT. Amino acids: CATLLEHHEKLFF.